This T cell receptor (beta chain) was sequenced for a study of Ad26.COV2.S vaccination and SARS-CoV-2 variants. Method: immunoSEQ multiplex PCR; TCRdb's copy keeps in-frame clones and lacks some. The profile covers 300,000 to 400,000 clones, with about 90% appearing a single time and around 5.5% taken by the ten largest. This CDR3 has 11 amino acids. Germline assignment: CDR1 ENHRY and CDR2 SYGVKD. Deletions cut 2 bases from V and 6 bases from J, with 5 bases between. Treatment: roughly 18 received Ad26.COV2.S at low or high dose, single or two shots; a few received placebo; per-sample allocation not given. Following the first vaccine or placebo injection, samples were taken on day 63.

The starting material was peripheral blood, obtained in a trial of Ad26.COV2.S vaccine versus placebo. The TCR comes from a person between 18 and 65 years old who received the Ad26.COV2.S COVID-19 vaccine or a placebo. The gene calls are TRBV10-3 and TRBJ2-7; possible D gene TRBD2, 5 bases. CDR3 region: CAISEGGEQYF. The CDR3 region has the DNA TGTGCCATCAGTGAGGGAGGCGAGCAGTACTTC.